One and the same sample provided the 27 T cell receptor beta chains below, sequenced in a study of blood T cell repertoires in COVID-19 (dated by TCRdb to the early 2020s). The library was produced with the immunoSEQ multiplex PCR assay. The table comes from immuneACCESS by way of TCRdb, which keeps in-frame sequences with V and J called. Part of the clones is missing from these tables; in studies checked, under half for an unresolved V gene and the rest for unknown reasons. Within this sample are 180,000 or so clones, with about 80% of them counted one time only. More than 9.5% of the sample comes from the top ten. Specimen: PBMCs or T cells enriched from blood (not recorded which). Receptor source: a man aged 45-65 years who had recovered from COVID-19.

This clone showed up just a few times. Here the CDR3 reads CASIVGGGQETQYF. The CDR3 DNA reads TGTGCCAGCATCGTAGGGGGCGGGCAAGAGACCCAGTACTTC. The chain combines TRBV2 with TRBJ2-5, with TRBD1 identical over 7 bases. Germline loops: CDR1 SNHLY, CDR2 FYNNEI. This CDR3 is 14 amino acids long. V trimming: 7 bases; J trimming: 2 bases; junction bases outside the gene matches: 7.

The CDR3 loop reads CASSLRGHALNYGYTF. The CDR3 DNA follows: TGCGCCAGCAGCTTGAGGGGGCACGCTCTTAACTATGGCTACACCTTC. The V and J genes are TRBV5-1 and TRBJ1-2; 7 bases align to TRBD1. CDR1 SGHRS and CDR2 YFSETQ come from the germline V gene. Trimming removed 1 base from V and 1 base from J; junction bases left unmatched: 7. This CDR3 is 16 amino acids long.

The rearrangement joins TRBV12-3 or TRBV12-4 to TRBJ1-2; the D gene is possibly TRBD1 (6 bases). The CDR3 spans 13 residues. The V gene lost 5 bases and the J gene lost 2 bases, with 9 bases spanning the gap. CDR3 sequence (DNA): TGTGCCAGCAGTCAGCAGGGGAACTATGGCTACACCTTC. Protein: CASSQQGNYGYTF.

The chain combines TRBV5-1 with TRBJ2-7; D might be TRBD1 (5 bases). The germline gives CDR1 SGHRS, CDR2 YFSETQ. Trimming removed 3 bases at V and 2 bases at J, with 24 bases between. The CDR3 covers 18 residues. CDR3 nucleotide sequence: TGCGCCAGCAGCTCGCGGCAGGGCAGTCTTAGTTCCGCCTACGAGCAGTACTTC. This sequence encodes CASSSRQGSLSSAYEQYF.

The chain links TRBV9 to TRBJ2-2, with 12 nucleotides matching TRBD1. The CDR3 covers 17 residues. The germline gives CDR1 SGDLS, CDR2 YYNGEE. The J segment lost 2 bases and the V segment lost 4 bases, leaving 6 bases of the junction unmatched. The CDR3 reads CASSRTGTGGNTGELFF. The CDR3 region has the DNA TGTGCCAGCAGCCGGACCGGGACAGGGGGCAACACCGGGGAGCTGTTTTTT.

This rearrangement joins TRBV14 to TRBJ2-3; maybe TRBD2 (6 bases). The germline CDR1 and CDR2 sequences are SGHDN and FVKESK. V was shortened by 1 base and J by 0 bases, with 11 bases between the two germline ends. The CDR3 has 16 residues. CDR3 sequence: CASSQGLVFSTDTQYF. CDR3 DNA: TGTGCCAGCAGCCAAGGACTAGTATTTAGCACAGATACGCAGTATTTT. Supplemented by reference TRBV14 and TRBJ2-3, the full variable domain reads EAGVTQFPSHSVIEKGQTVTLRCDPISGHDNLYWYRRVMGKEIKFLLHFVKESKQDESGMPNNRFLAERTGGTYSTLKVQPAELEDSGVYFCASSQGLVFSTDTQYFGPGTRLTVL.

This clone has a single count. The chain combines TRBV7-3 with TRBJ2-2; no reliable D call. Germline assignment: CDR1 SGHTA and CDR2 FQGTGA. V dropped 1 base and J dropped 6 bases, with 9 bases sitting between them. This CDR3 comprises 14 residues. The CDR3 here is CASSLSRNAGELFF. The CDR3 DNA sequence: TGTGCCAGCAGCTTAAGTCGTAATGCCGGGGAGCTGTTTTTT.

The CDR3 DNA follows: TGTGCCAGTAGTATTCAGGGGGCCCGGAACACTGAAGCTTTCTTT. Protein sequence: CASSIQGARNTEAFF. The chain is built from TRBV19 and TRBJ1-1, with 8 bases that match TRBD1. The CDR3 covers 15 residues. Germline V CDR1 and CDR2: LNHDA, SQIVND (reference sequence). Trimming at V came to 3 bases and at J to 1 base, leaving 4 bases not matched to a gene. The variable domain in full, completed from reference TRBV19 and TRBJ1-1, reads DGGITQSPKYLFRKEGQNVTLSCEQNLNHDAMYWYRQDPGQGLRLIYYSQIVNDFQKGDIAEGYSVSREKKESFPLTVTSAQKNPTAFYLCASSIQGARNTEAFFGQGTRLTVV.

The gene calls are TRBV28 and TRBJ2-1; TRBD1 matches at 8 bases. Germline-derived CDR1 and CDR2 are MDHEN and SYDVKM. With V trimmed by 0 bases and J by 3 bases, 4 bases remained unmatched. The CDR3 contains 16 residues. DNA of the CDR3: TGTGCCAGCAGTTTATGGCAGGGGGCAGTCTACAATGAGCAGTTCTTC. Translation gives CASSLWQGAVYNEQFF.

The chain has TRBV6-5 and TRBJ1-1; D is possibly TRBD1 (5 bases). Per the germline V gene, CDR1 is MNHEY and CDR2 is SVGAGI. V lost 0 bases and J lost 1, with 6 bases in between. The CDR3 has 14 residues. The chain's CDR3 is CASSYSQGNTEAFF. CDR3 DNA sequence: TGTGCCAGCAGTTACTCGCAGGGGAACACTGAAGCTTTCTTT.

A single count supports this clone. J is TRBJ2-1 and V is TRBV5-1; D not certain. V was shortened by 0 bases and J by 5 bases, with 12 bases between the two germline ends. The CDR3 sequence is 15 residues long. The germline V gene encodes CDR1 SGHRS and CDR2 YFSETQ. The CDR3 DNA reads TGCGCCAGCAGCTTGGTGTTAGCAGTTAACAATGAGCAGTTCTTC. It yields the protein CASSLVLAVNNEQFF.

V gene TRBV11-1 combines with J gene TRBJ1-5; the D gene is possibly TRBD1 (5 bases). V was clipped by 1 base and J by 7 bases, with 8 bases between them. The CDR3 sequence is 13 residues long. From germline, CDR1 is SGHAT and CDR2 FQDESV (reference sequence). The CDR3 is CASSLGRAQPQHF. DNA of the CDR3: TGTGCCAGCAGCTTAGGCAGGGCACAGCCCCAGCATTTT.

V gene TRBV19 combines with J gene TRBJ1-1, with 8 bases that match TRBD1. The CDR3 is 15 residues long. Germline values: CDR1 LNHDA, CDR2 SQIVND (reference sequence). J gave up 4 bases and V 4 bases, and 8 bases lay outside the gene matches. CDR3 sequence (DNA): TGTGCCAGTAGTAATAACAGGGGGAGATCCACTGAAGCTTTCTTT. Encoded protein: CASSNNRGRSTEAFF.

V gene TRBV19 combines with J gene TRBJ2-7; 10 bases map to TRBD2. Germline CDR1 LNHDA, CDR2 SQIVND (reference sequence). The V segment lost 3 bases and the J segment 4 bases; nucleotides outside the gene matches: 9. This CDR3 has 16 residues. CDR3 in amino acids: CASSISAGGPGYEQYF. The CDR3 DNA is TGTGCCAGTAGTATCTCAGCGGGAGGGCCTGGATACGAGCAGTACTTC.

The gene calls are TRBV7-9 and TRBJ2-2; 8 nucleotides line up with TRBD2. Germline lookup yields CDR1 SEHNR and CDR2 FQNEAQ (reference sequence). V was clipped by 4 bases and J by 0 bases; unmatched bases: 7. CDR3 size: 17 residues. This chain's CDR3 is CASSSTPGRANTGELFF. As DNA, the CDR3 is TGTGCCAGCAGCTCAACTCCCGGGAGGGCGAACACCGGGGAGCTGTTTTTT.

This clone was counted between two and nine times. The rearrangement links TRBV4-2 to TRBJ2-7, with D tentatively TRBD2 (5 bases). Germline values: CDR1 LGHNA, CDR2 YNFKEQ. Trimming left V 4 bases short and J 1 base short, with 11 bases between. The CDR3 has 14 residues. The CDR3 DNA follows: TGTGCCAGCAGCCCGCTGACGGGGTCCTACGAGCAGTACTTC. Protein product: CASSPLTGSYEQYF.

The chain links TRBV7-3 to TRBJ1-2; no firm D call. The CDR3 sequence is 13 residues long. V lost 2 bases to trimming and J lost 0 bases, with 4 bases between them. Per the germline V gene, CDR1 is SGHTA and CDR2 is FQGTGA. The CDR3 spells CASSLSANYGYTF. DNA for the CDR3: TGTGCCAGCAGCTTATCTGCTAACTATGGCTACACCTTC.

V usage is TRBV7-3 and J usage is TRBJ1-1, with D possibly TRBD1 on 6 matching bases. The germline CDR1 and CDR2 sequences are SGHTA and FQGTGA. The CDR3 is made up of 13 amino acids. V was pared by 2 bases and J by 7 bases, with 11 bases between. The CDR3 loop is CASSLLQQGEAFF. The CDR3 DNA is TGTGCCAGCAGCTTACTTCAACAGGGTGAAGCTTTCTTT.

CDR3 nucleotide sequence: TGTGCCAGCAGCTTAGGAGCGGGGGTAGACAATGAGCAGTTCTTC. This codes for CASSLGAGVDNEQFF. The V call is TRBV7-3, the J call TRBJ2-1; 8 positions agree with TRBD2. Germline V gene data show CDR1 as SGHTA and CDR2 as FQGTGA. With 2 bases clipped from V and 5 bases from J, the junction kept 5 bases outside the gene matches. The CDR3 consists of 15 residues. The whole variable domain, filled in from reference TRBV7-3 and TRBJ2-1, reads GAGVSQTPSNKVTEKGKYVELRCDPISGHTALYWYRQSLGQGPEFLIYFQGTGAADDSGLPNDRFFAVRPEGSVSTLKIQRTERGDSAVYLCASSLGAGVDNEQFFGPGTRLTVL.

The chain uses TRBV10-2 and TRBJ2-3; D perhaps matches TRBD1 (6 bases). Germline CDR1 WSHSY, CDR2 SAAADI. The V and J ends lost 5 bases and 4 bases respectively, with 7 bases between them. This CDR3 is 12 amino acids long. CDR3 sequence (DNA): TGCGCCAGCAGTCGACAGGCAGATACGCAGTATTTT. It codes for CASSRQADTQYF.

This chain connects TRBV19 to TRBJ1-3; 9 positions match TRBD1. The length of the CDR3 is 19 residues. Germline V gives CDR1 LNHDA, CDR2 SQIVND (reference sequence). With 3 bases clipped from V and 0 bases from J, the junction kept 12 bases outside the gene matches. CDR3 DNA: TGTGCCAGTAGTATCGTCCTAACAGGGGGCTCGTACTCTGGAAACACCATATATTTT. This encodes CASSIVLTGGSYSGNTIYF.

The rearrangement joins TRBV28 to TRBJ1-1; D unclear. V lost 8 bases and J 11 bases, leaving 24 bases between the germline ends. The CDR3 extends over 14 amino acids. Germline CDR1 reads MDHEN; CDR2 reads SYDVKM. CDR3 sequence (DNA): TGTGCCAGCGCCCCCGGGGTTAGACTCACGTCCGCTTTCTTT. Its protein product is CASAPGVRLTSAFF.

The rearrangement uses TRBV19 and TRBJ2-7; 11 nucleotides agree with TRBD1. CDR1 is LNHDA and CDR2 is SQIVND in the germline V gene (reference sequence). Trimming removed 5 bases from V and 3 bases from J; junction bases left unmatched: 3. The CDR3 is made up of 14 amino acids. In DNA, the CDR3 is TGTGCCAGTAGTGCCGGGACAGGGGGCTACGAGCAGTACTTC. Translation: CASSAGTGGYEQYF.

In this sample, this clone turned up once. J is TRBJ1-2 and V is TRBV30, with 12 bases lining up with TRBD1. V was pared by 3 bases and J by 5 bases, with 13 bases of the junction left unmatched. The CDR3 runs 17 residues. Germline loops: CDR1 GTSNPN, CDR2 SVGIG (reference sequence). The CDR3 DNA reads TGTGCCTGGAGGCTACCGGGACAGGGGGCACGTTCGTATGGCTACACCTTC. This gives the protein CAWRLPGQGARSYGYTF.

The chain joins TRBV14 to TRBJ2-6; D remains ambiguous. Germline V gives CDR1 SGHDN, CDR2 FVKESK. The CDR3 consists of 17 residues. V was clipped by 0 bases and J by 0 bases, with 9 bases between them. The DNA for the CDR3 is TGTGCCAGCAGCCAAGATCTTTCCAGCTCTGGGGCCAACGTCCTGACTTTC. Amino acids: CASSQDLSSSGANVLTF.

This clone was found once. The rearrangement uses TRBV19 and TRBJ2-3; D may be TRBD2 (6 bases). The CDR3 spans 14 residues. Trimming took off 5 bases at V and 0 bases at J, with 9 bases between the two ends. Germline V gives CDR1 LNHDA, CDR2 SQIVND (reference sequence). The CDR3 sequence is CASSPGLSTDTQYF. CDR3 nucleotide sequence: TGTGCCAGTAGTCCGGGACTCAGCACAGATACGCAGTATTTT.

This clone was detected once. The rearrangement links TRBV4-1 to TRBJ2-4; D is perhaps TRBD2 (5 bases). V lost 1 base and J 8 bases, leaving 12 bases between the germline ends. This CDR3 has 14 amino acids. Germline loops: CDR1 MGHRA, CDR2 YSYEKL. The CDR3 is CASSQGEGSYIQYF. DNA of the CDR3: TGCGCCAGCAGCCAAGGAGAGGGTTCGTACATTCAGTACTTC.